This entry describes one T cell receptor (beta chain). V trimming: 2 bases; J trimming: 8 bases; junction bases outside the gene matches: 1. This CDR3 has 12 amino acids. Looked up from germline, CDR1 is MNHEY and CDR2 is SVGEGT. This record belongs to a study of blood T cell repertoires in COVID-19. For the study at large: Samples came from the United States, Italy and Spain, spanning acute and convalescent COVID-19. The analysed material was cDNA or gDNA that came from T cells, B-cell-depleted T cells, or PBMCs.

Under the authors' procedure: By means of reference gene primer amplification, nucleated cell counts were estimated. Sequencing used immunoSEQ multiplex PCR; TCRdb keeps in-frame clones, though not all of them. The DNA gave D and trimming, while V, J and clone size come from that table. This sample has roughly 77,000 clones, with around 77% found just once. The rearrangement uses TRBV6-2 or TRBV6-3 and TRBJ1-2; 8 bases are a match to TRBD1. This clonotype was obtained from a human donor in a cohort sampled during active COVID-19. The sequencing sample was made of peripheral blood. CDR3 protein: CASSYGQGGYTF. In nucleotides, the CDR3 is TGTGCCAGCAGTTACGGACAGGGAGGCTACACCTTC.